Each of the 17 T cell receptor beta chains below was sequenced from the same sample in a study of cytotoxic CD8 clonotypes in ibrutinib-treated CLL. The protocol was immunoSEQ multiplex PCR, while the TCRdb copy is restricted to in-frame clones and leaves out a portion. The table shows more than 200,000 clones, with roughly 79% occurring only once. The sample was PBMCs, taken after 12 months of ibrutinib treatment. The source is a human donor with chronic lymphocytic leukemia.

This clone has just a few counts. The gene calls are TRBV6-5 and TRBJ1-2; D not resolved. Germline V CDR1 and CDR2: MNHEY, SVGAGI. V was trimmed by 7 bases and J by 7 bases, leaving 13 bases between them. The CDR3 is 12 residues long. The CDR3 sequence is CASTSAASGYTF. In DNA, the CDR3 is TGTGCCAGCACCTCGGCGGCGAGTGGCTACACCTTC.

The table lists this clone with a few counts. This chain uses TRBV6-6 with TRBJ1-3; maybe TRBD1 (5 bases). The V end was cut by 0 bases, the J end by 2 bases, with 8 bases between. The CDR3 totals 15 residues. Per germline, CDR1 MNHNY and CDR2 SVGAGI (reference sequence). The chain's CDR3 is CASSYSPGAGNTIYF. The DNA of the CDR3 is TGTGCCAGCAGTTACTCGCCGGGGGCTGGAAACACCATATATTTT.

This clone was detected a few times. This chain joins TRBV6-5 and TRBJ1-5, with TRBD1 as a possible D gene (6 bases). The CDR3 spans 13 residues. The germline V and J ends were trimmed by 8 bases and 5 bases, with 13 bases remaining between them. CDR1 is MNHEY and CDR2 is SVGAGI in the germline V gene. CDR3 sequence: CASATTGDQPQHF. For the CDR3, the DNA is TGTGCCAGCGCTACGACAGGTGATCAGCCCCAGCATTTT.

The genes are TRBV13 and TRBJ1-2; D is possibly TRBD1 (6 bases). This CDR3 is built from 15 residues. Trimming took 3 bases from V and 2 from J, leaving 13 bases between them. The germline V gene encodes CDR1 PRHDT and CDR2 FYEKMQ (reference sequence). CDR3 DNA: TGTGCCAGCAGCTTTACCGCCGGGACAAACTATGGCTACACCTTC. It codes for CASSFTAGTNYGYTF.

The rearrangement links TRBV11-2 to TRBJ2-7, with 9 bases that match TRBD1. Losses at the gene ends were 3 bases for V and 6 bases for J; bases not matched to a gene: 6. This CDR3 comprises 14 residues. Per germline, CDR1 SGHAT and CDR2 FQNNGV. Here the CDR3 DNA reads TGTGCCAGCAGCTTTTCCACAGGGGGCACCGAGCAGTACTTC. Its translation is CASSFSTGGTEQYF. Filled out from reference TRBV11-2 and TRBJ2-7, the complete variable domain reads EAGVAQSPRYKIIEKRQSVAFWCNPISGHATLYWYQQILGQGPKLLIQFQNNGVVDDSQLPKDRFSAERLKGVDSTLKIQPAKLEDSAVYLCASSFSTGGTEQYFGPGTRLTVT.

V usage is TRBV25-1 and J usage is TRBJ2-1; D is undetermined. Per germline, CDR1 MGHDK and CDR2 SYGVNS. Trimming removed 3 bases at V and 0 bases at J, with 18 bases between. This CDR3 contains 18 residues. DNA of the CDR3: TGTGCCAGCAGTGAGTTTAAAAGAGGCTATGGCTCCTACAATGAGCAGTTCTTC. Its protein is CASSEFKRGYGSYNEQFF.

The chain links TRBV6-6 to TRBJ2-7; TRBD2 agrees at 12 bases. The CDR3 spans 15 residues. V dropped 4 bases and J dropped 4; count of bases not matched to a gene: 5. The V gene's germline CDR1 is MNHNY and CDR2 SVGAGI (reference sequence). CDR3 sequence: CASSSSLAGGYEQYF. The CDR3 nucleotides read TGTGCCAGCAGTTCATCACTAGCGGGGGGATACGAGCAGTACTTC.

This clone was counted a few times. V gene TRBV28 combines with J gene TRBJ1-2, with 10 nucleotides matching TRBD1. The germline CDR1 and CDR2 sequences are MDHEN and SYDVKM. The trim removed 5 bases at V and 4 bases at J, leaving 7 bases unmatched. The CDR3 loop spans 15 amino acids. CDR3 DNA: TGTGCCAGCAGTCTCCAGGACAGGGGGACCTATGGCTACACCTTC. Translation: CASSLQDRGTYGYTF.

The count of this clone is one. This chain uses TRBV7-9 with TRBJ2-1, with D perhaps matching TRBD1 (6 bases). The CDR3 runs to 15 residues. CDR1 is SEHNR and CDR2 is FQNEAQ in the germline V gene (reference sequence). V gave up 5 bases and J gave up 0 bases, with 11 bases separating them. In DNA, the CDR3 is TGTGCCAGCAGCGGGGGCACGCACTCCTACAATGAGCAGTTCTTC. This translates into CASSGGTHSYNEQFF.

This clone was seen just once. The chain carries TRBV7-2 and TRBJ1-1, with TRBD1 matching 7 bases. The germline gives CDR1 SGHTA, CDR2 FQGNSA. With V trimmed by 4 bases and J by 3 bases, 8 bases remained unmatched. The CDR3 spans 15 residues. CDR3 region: CASSYTGTVYTEAFF. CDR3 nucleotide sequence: TGTGCCAGCAGCTACACCGGGACAGTGTACACTGAAGCTTTCTTT.

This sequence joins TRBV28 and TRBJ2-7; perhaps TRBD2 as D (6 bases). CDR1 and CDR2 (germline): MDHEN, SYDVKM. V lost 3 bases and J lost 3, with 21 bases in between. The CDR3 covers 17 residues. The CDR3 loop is CASSFMREKRSLYEQYF. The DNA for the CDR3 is TGTGCCAGCAGTTTTATGCGGGAAAAGCGGAGTCTCTACGAGCAGTACTTC.

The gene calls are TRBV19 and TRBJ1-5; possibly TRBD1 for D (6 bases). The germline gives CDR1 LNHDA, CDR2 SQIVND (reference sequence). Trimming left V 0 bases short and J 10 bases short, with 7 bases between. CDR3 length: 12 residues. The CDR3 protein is CASSIEQGPQHF. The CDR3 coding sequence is TGTGCCAGTAGTATAGAACAGGGACCCCAGCATTTT.

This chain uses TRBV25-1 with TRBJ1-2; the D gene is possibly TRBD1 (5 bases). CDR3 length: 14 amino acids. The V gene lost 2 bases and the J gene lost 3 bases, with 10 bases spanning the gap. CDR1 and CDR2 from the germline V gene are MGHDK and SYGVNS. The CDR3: CASSEDGAHYGYTF. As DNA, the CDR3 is TGTGCCAGCAGTGAAGACGGGGCACACTATGGCTACACCTTC.

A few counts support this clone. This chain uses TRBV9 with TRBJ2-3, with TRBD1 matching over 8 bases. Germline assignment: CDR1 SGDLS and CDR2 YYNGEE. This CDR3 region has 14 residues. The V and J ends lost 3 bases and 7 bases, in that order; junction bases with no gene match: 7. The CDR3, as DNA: TGTGCCAGCAGCGACACAACAGGGGGGAATACGCAGTATTTT. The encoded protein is CASSDTTGGNTQYF. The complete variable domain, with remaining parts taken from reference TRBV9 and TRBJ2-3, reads DSGVTQTPKHLITATGQRVTLRCSPRSGDLSVYWYQQSLDQGLQFLIQYYNGEERAKGNILERFSAQQFPDLHSELNLSSLELGDSALYFCASSDTTGGNTQYFGPGTRLTVL.

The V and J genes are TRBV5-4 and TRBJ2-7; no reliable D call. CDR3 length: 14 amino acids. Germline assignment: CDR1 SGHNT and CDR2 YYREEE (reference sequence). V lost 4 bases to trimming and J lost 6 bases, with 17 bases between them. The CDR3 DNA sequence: TGTGCCAGCAGCCCGGCGGCGAAACAAGGCGAGCAGTACTTC. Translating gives CASSPAAKQGEQYF.

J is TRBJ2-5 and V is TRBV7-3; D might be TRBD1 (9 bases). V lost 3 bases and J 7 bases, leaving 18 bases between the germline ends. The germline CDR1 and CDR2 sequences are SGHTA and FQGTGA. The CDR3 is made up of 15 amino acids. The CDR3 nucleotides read TGTGCCAGCAGCTTGTCGGGAGGGACAGGGAGGACCCAGTACTTC. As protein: CASSLSGGTGRTQYF.

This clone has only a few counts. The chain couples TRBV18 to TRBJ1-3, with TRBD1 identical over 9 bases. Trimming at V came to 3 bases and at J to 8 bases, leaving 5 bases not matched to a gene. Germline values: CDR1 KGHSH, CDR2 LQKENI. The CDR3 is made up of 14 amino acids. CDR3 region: CASSPGTGTDTIYF. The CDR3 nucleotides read TGTGCCAGCTCACCCGGGACAGGGACGGACACCATATATTTT.